This paragraph covers one TCR beta chain sequence. Its recognized antigen is unknown. No quality values exist for individual bases; no much larger clone is one base distant. The time point label, as the study defines it: baseline before first vaccination. Samples from vaccinated people were obtained from the UK trials COV001 and COV002, which included a single-blind randomized controlled phase 2/3 trial of AZD1222 (ChAdOx1 nCoV-19) in healthy adults. Trial participant PBMC samples were collected at day 0 and day 28 after the second dose for TCRbeta chain sequencing. The germline V gene (reference sequence) sets CDR1 to GTSNPN and CDR2 to SVGIG. Counted from cysteine to phenylalanine, this CDR3 has 14 amino acids. Here the CDR3 DNA is all that survives: 42 bases in frame from base 1. Clipping removes 3 bases from V and 9 bases from J, with 8 as the unmatched junction base count. This entry belongs to a study of T cell responses to AZD1222 COVID-19 vaccine (dated by TCRdb to the early 2020s). Notes on the research overall: AZD1222 recipients with second doses at about 4 weeks or about 12 weeks were pooled, because spike-specific TCR depth and breadth did not differ between schedules. Trial participants were enrolled by age into 18-55, 56-69 and 70-plus year subgroups, with roughly 160, 29 and 62 TCR-sequenced participants respectively. A total of just over 230 trial participants underwent TCR sequencing, of whom about 210 had received two doses of AZD1222 and roughly 26 had received two doses of the MenACWY control vaccine.

Overall study results and their limits: Spike-specific TCR breadth and depth rose significantly after two AZD1222 doses compared with day 0 and with MenACWY recipients. Participants were mostly white British, with more females than males. The authors suggested clonal diversity may have been underestimated. Epitopes outside the regions mutated in the B.1.351 and B.1.1.7 variants were reportedly recognized by nearly half of the unique spike-specific TCRs. The 56-69-year group was small, and its depth increase did not reach significance, likely because of low power. Vaccine-associated CD4 TCRs spanned the whole spike protein, with dominant responses in regions 160-218 and 743-854. Because no day 14 peak-response samples were available, repertoires were characterized only after the peak T cell response. Conclusions about previously exposed vaccinees are limited because only five to seven AZD1222 recipients were SARS-CoV-2 seropositive at baseline.

The CDR3 regions of human TCRbeta chains were analyzed by immunosequencing. On the study's bioinformatics: Repertoire TCRs were checked for matches against a reference library of SARS-CoV-2-specific TCRs that had been generated using the MIRA antigen-specificity platform. Breadth meant the fraction of unique TCRs that were SARS-CoV-2-associated, whereas depth meant the fraction of total T cells that were SARS-CoV-2-associated. Using the MIRA data, each spike-specific TCR was mapped to the spike region that the TCR reacts to and placed in a CD4 or CD8 class. Log10-transformed breadth and depth values were compared by one-way ANOVA with Sidak's multiple comparisons tests. In its TCRdb copy, this immuneACCESS table keeps in-frame sequences only and misses some clones. Where compared with another copy, unresolved V genes explain less than half of these, and the others have no known cause. Clone size and the V and J calls come from that table; the DNA yielded D and trimming. In all, the sample holds 90,000 to 150,000 clones, and 80% to 90% of those were seen once. Less than 15% of the sample is held by the ten biggest clonotypes.

The sequencing here drew on peripheral blood, taken on day 0 of AZD1222 vaccination. The source of this sequence is an adult in good health. Recombination connected TRBV30 to TRBJ2-2; 9 junctional bases match TRBD1. The CDR3 here reads CAWSEGQGGRELFF. The sequenced DNA is TGTGCCTGGAGCGAGGGACAGGGAGGCAGGGAGCTGTTTTTT.